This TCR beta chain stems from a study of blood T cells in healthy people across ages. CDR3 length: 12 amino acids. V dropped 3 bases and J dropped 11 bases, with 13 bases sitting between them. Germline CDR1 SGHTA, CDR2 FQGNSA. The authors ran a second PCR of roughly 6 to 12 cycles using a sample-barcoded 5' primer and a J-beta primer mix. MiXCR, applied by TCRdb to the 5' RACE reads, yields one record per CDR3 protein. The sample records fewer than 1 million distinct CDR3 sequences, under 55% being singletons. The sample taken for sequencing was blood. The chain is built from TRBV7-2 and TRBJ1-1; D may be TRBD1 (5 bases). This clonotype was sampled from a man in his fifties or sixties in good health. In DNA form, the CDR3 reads TGTGCCAGCAGCTTTCCGGGGACCATGGCTTTCTTT. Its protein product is CASSFPGTMAFF.